The next 19 T cell receptor beta chains were all read from a single sample in a study of cytomegalovirus exposure and HLA in healthy donors. Primers: 60 Vbeta forward and 13 Jbeta reverse. Data came from immunoSEQ multiplex PCR; TCRdb stores just in-frame clones and leaves some out. The sample has about 180,000 clones, 65% to 80% seen once. The sample taken for sequencing was PBMCs. These receptors all stem from a woman aged 40 to 55 in good health and CMV-seronegative.

The gene calls are TRBV5-6 and TRBJ2-2; D is possibly TRBD2 (5 bases). Looked up from germline, CDR1 is SGHDT and CDR2 is YYEEEE. Trimming took off 3 bases at V and 8 bases at J, with 11 bases between the two ends. The CDR3 runs 13 residues. The DNA of the CDR3 is TGTGCCAGCAGCTCACTAGTTACGGGGGAGCTGTTTTTT. Translating it yields CASSSLVTGELFF.

The chain employs TRBV30 and TRBJ1-2; tentative D call: TRBD1 (6 bases). Germline lookup yields CDR1 GTSNPN and CDR2 SVGIG (reference sequence). V lost 2 bases and J 4 bases, leaving 11 bases between the germline ends. The CDR3 is 13 residues long. CDR3 region: CAWSTRTVYGYTF. The CDR3, as DNA: TGTGCCTGGAGTACCCGGACAGTCTATGGCTACACCTTC.

This rearrangement joins TRBV27 to TRBJ2-2; D remains unclear. V lost 6 bases to trimming and J lost 0 bases, with 5 bases between them. The CDR3 is 13 amino acids. The germline gives CDR1 MNHEY, CDR2 SMNVEV (reference sequence). The CDR3 nucleotides read TGTGCCAGCAGAGCTGCGAACACCGGGGAGCTGTTTTTT. Translating gives CASRAANTGELFF.

The gene calls are TRBV12-5 and TRBJ2-7, with TRBD1 matching over 8 bases. The length of the CDR3 is 13 residues. The germline V gene encodes CDR1 LGHNT and CDR2 FRNRAP. V gave up 7 bases and J gave up 3 bases; unmatched junction bases: 5. CDR3 DNA sequence: TGTGCTAGTGCCACCACAGGGGGCTACGAGCAGTACTTC. Translated: CASATTGGYEQYF.

This clone was detected only a few times. The chain couples TRBV6-5 to TRBJ2-7, with 7 bases fitting TRBD1. The trim removed 5 bases at V and 7 bases at J, leaving 8 bases unmatched. Germline V lookup: CDR1 MNHEY, CDR2 SVGAGI. This CDR3 contains 13 residues. The CDR3 spells CASSPGQSLEQYF. In DNA, the CDR3 is TGTGCCAGCAGTCCGGGACAGAGTTTGGAGCAGTACTTC.

This chain connects TRBV9 to TRBJ2-2; 15 bases match TRBD2. The CDR3 is 19 residues long. With 3 bases clipped from V and 4 bases from J, the junction kept 10 bases outside the gene matches. CDR1 and CDR2 from the germline V gene are SGDLS and YYNGEE. The CDR3 loop is CASSAVPGLAGGITGELFF. DNA for the CDR3: TGTGCCAGCAGCGCAGTGCCGGGACTAGCGGGAGGTATCACCGGGGAGCTGTTTTTT.

The chain carries TRBV7-2 and TRBJ1-1, with D possibly being TRBD1 (5 bases). V lost 4 bases to trimming and J lost 7 bases, with 16 bases between them. The CDR3 extends over 14 amino acids. Germline CDR1 SGHTA, CDR2 FQGNSA. CDR3 region: CASSSRTGGNEAFF. In nucleotides, the CDR3 is TGTGCCAGCAGCTCGCGGACTGGGGGGAATGAAGCTTTCTTT.

The chain has TRBV6-6 and TRBJ1-2; D uncertain. CDR1 and CDR2 from the germline V gene are MNHNY and SVGAGI (reference sequence). V lost 4 bases and J 4 bases, leaving 13 bases between the germline ends. The CDR3 runs 14 residues. The DNA of the CDR3 is TGTGCCAGCAGTTCCCCAGGCTTGACCTATGGCTACACCTTC. The encoded protein is CASSSPGLTYGYTF.

This chain joins TRBV19 and TRBJ1-3; D ambiguous. The length of the CDR3 is 16 residues. From germline, CDR1 is LNHDA and CDR2 SQIVND (reference sequence). Trimming left V 0 bases short and J 6 bases short, with 15 bases between. The CDR3 DNA sequence: TGTGCCAGTAGTATAGAGGTGGAGGGCTACGAAAACACCATATATTTT. It is translated as CASSIEVEGYENTIYF.

The J gene is TRBJ2-7, the V gene TRBV30, with D maybe TRBD2 (7 bases). The CDR3 is 13 residues long. CDR1 and CDR2 from the germline V gene are GTSNPN and SVGIG (reference sequence). V was trimmed by 2 bases and J by 3 bases, leaving 11 bases between them. In DNA, the CDR3 is TGTGCCTGGAGTAGGGGGGGGTACTACGAGCAGTACTTC. Its translation: CAWSRGGYYEQYF.

The chain employs TRBV5-6 and TRBJ2-7; tentative D call: TRBD2 (5 bases). Trimming pared 2 bases from V and 3 bases from J, leaving 9 bases between. Per the germline V gene, CDR1 is SGHDT and CDR2 is YYEEEE. The CDR3 consists of 13 residues. The CDR3 loop is CASSFLGVYEQYF. The CDR3 bases are TGTGCCAGCAGCTTTTTGGGAGTCTACGAGCAGTACTTC.

V is TRBV5-4 and J is TRBJ2-7; 10 positions agree with TRBD1. Near its end, the DNA agrees better with TRBJ2-5, so the J call may be wrong. Germline V gene lookup returns CDR1 SGHNT and CDR2 YYREEE (reference sequence). This CDR3 contains 15 residues. The CDR3 coding sequence is TGTGCCAGCAGCTTGGGGACAGGGGGATTGGAGACCCAGTACTTC. It codes for CASSLGTGGLETQYF.

The V gene is TRBV7-9, the J gene TRBJ2-3; TRBD2 agrees at 11 bases. Germline V gene lookup returns CDR1 SEHNR and CDR2 FQNEAQ (reference sequence). The CDR3 has 19 amino acids. The V gene end was trimmed by 5 bases and the J gene end by 0 bases; junction bases not matched to a gene: 13. CDR3 coding DNA: TGTGCCAGCAGCCTGTGGGGTAGCGGGGGGGCACAAAGCACAGATACGCAGTATTTT. Translation gives CASSLWGSGGAQSTDTQYF. Combining the CDR3 with reference TRBV7-9 and TRBJ2-3 gives the whole variable domain DTGVSQNPRHKITKRGQNVTFRCDPISEHNRLYWYRQTLGQGPEFLTYFQNEAQLEKSRLLSDRFSAERPKGSFSTLEIQRTEQGDSAMYLCASSLWGSGGAQSTDTQYFGPGTRLTVL.

The chain has TRBV6-1 and TRBJ1-1; D is undetermined. V was trimmed by 5 bases and J by 5 bases, leaving 12 bases between them. This CDR3 region has 13 residues. Germline V CDR1 and CDR2: MNHNS, SASEGT. CDR3 protein: CASSSQGRTEAFF. In DNA form, the CDR3 reads TGTGCCAGCAGTTCTCAAGGGAGGACTGAAGCTTTCTTT.

The V call is TRBV6-1, the J call TRBJ1-3; tentatively, D is TRBD1 (5 bases). This CDR3 has 14 amino acids. In germline, CDR1 is MNHNS, CDR2 SASEGT. The V gene lost 1 base and the J gene lost 4 bases, with 8 bases spanning the gap. CDR3 protein: CASSEGQLGNTIYF. In DNA, the CDR3 is TGTGCCAGCAGTGAAGGACAGCTGGGAAACACCATATATTTT.

This rearrangement joins TRBV14 to TRBJ2-7, with D hard to call. This CDR3 comprises 14 residues. Per the germline V gene, CDR1 is SGHDN and CDR2 is FVKESK. V lost 0 bases and J 7 bases, leaving 13 bases between the germline ends. In DNA form, the CDR3 reads TGTGCCAGCAGCCAAGAGGTCAACAGCCGGGAGCAGTACTTC. Its translation: CASSQEVNSREQYF.

This clone was observed a few times. The V call is TRBV12-5, the J call TRBJ1-1, with D unclear. Trimming shortened V by 6 bases and J by 2 bases, and 4 bases separated the two germline ends. The CDR3 loop spans 11 amino acids. Germline V gene data show CDR1 as LGHNT and CDR2 as FRNRAP. DNA for the CDR3: TGTGCTAGTGGCTACAACACTGAAGCTTTCTTT. Translated, it gives CASGYNTEAFF. Full variable domain (outside the CDR3, taken from reference TRBV12-5 and TRBJ1-1): DARVTQTPRHKVTEMGQEVTMRCQPILGHNTVFWYRQTMMQGLELLAYFRNRAPLDDSGMPKDRFSAEMPDATLATLKIQPSEPRDSAVYFCASGYNTEAFFGQGTRLTVV.

CDR3 region: CASSPNTGGRGETQYF. CDR3 sequence (DNA): TGTGCCAGCAGCCCCAATACCGGGGGGCGGGGAGAGACCCAGTACTTC. This chain links TRBV9 with TRBJ2-5; D might be TRBD2 (7 bases). The V and J ends lost 4 bases and 4 bases respectively, with 20 bases between them. This CDR3 has 16 residues. The V gene's germline CDR1 is SGDLS and CDR2 YYNGEE.

V is TRBV6-4 and J is TRBJ1-2, with 8 positions matching TRBD1. V lost 0 bases, J lost 7 bases, and 10 bases stayed unmatched. The CDR3 length is 16 residues. Germline loops: CDR1 MRHNA, CDR2 SNTAGT. The CDR3, as DNA: TGTGCCAGCAGTGACTCGAGTCGGGGCAGGGGGCGTGGCTACACCTTC. Translating it yields CASSDSSRGRGRGYTF.